These 27 T cell receptor beta chains came from one sample sequenced in a study of radiotherapy plus CTLA-4 blockade in lung cancer. The table came from immunoSEQ multiplex PCR; TCRdb's copy has only in-frame clones and leaves some out. The repertoire holds roughly 120,000 clones, approximately 80% seen once, with 4.5% to 5.5% in the top ten. The sample here was peripheral blood, taken from a patient treated with radiotherapy plus ipilimumab. The receptors shown here come from a human donor with non-small cell lung cancer who had a partial response to radiotherapy plus ipilimumab.

The chain combines TRBV5-1 with TRBJ2-3; 9 nucleotides align to TRBD2. Germline V gene sequence: CDR1 SGHRS, CDR2 YFSETQ. This CDR3 has 16 amino acids. V gave up 2 bases and J gave up 1 base; unmatched junction bases: 5. The CDR3 spells CASSFLLAGGTDTQYF. The CDR3 nucleotides are TGCGCCAGCAGCTTCCTACTAGCGGGCGGCACAGATACGCAGTATTTT.

The chain uses TRBV30 and TRBJ1-6, with 10 positions matching TRBD1. CDR3 length: 15 amino acids. Looked up from germline, CDR1 is GTSNPN and CDR2 is SVGIG (reference sequence). J was trimmed by 7 bases and V by 2 bases; bases with no gene match: 5. The CDR3 here is CAWSRSGQGNSPLHF. The CDR3 DNA is TGTGCCTGGAGTCGTTCGGGACAGGGGAATTCACCCCTCCACTTT.

The chain uses TRBV28 and TRBJ2-7; TRBD2 agrees at 10 bases. V shed 11 bases, J shed 0 bases, and the junction held 10 bases outside the gene matches. This CDR3 is 15 amino acids long. Germline assignment: CDR1 MDHEN and CDR2 SYDVKM. The CDR3 DNA reads TGTGCCTCTGGGGGAGGGACTAGCGCCTCCTACGAGCAGTACTTC. Its translation: CASGGGTSASYEQYF.

In its sample, this clone was seen once. The CDR3 loop reads CASSFLSGNGELFF. The DNA for the CDR3 is TGTGCCAGCAGCTTTCTGTCGGGGAACGGGGAGCTGTTTTTT. V and J are TRBV7-6 and TRBJ2-2; tentative D call: TRBD2 (5 bases). The germline V and J ends were trimmed by 3 bases and 7 bases, with 12 bases remaining between them. CDR1 and CDR2 (germline): SGHVS, FNYEAQ. CDR3 length: 14 amino acids.

The chain uses TRBV6-1 and TRBJ2-5; 9 bases fit TRBD2. The J call may be wrong; the DNA end is better matched by TRBJ2-7. CDR3 length equals 15 residues. Germline V gene lookup returns CDR1 MNHNS and CDR2 SASEGT. The CDR3 spells CASSEVGLAVLEQYF. Written as DNA, the CDR3 is TGTGCCAGCAGTGAAGTGGGACTAGCTGTTCTCGAGCAGTACTTC.

The J gene is TRBJ2-2, the V gene TRBV19; D gene uncertain. The CDR3 spans 16 residues. Germline CDR1 reads LNHDA; CDR2 reads SQIVND (reference sequence). V lost 3 bases to trimming and J lost 1 base, with 12 bases between them. The DNA of the CDR3 is TGTGCCAGTAGTATTACCCCACAAGTGAACACCGGGGAGCTGTTTTTT. Residues: CASSITPQVNTGELFF.

V usage is TRBV5-1 and J usage is TRBJ1-2; 11 bases are shared with TRBD1. The germline CDR1 and CDR2 sequences are SGHRS and YFSETQ. This CDR3 region has 14 residues. V lost 4 bases and J lost 8; bases outside the gene matches: 7. The CDR3 nucleotides read TGCGCCAGCAGCGACGGACAGGGGGCGATAGGCTACACCTTC. Its translation is CASSDGQGAIGYTF.

This clone was recorded only once. The rearrangement joins TRBV9 to TRBJ2-2, with 8 bases identical to TRBD1. CDR3 length: 15 residues. J gave up 5 bases and V 1 base, and 4 bases lay outside the gene matches. The V gene's germline CDR1 is SGDLS and CDR2 YYNGEE. CDR3 in amino acids: CASSVWQGATGELFF. The CDR3 DNA sequence: TGTGCCAGCAGCGTATGGCAGGGGGCAACCGGGGAGCTGTTTTTT.

The genes are TRBV4-3 and TRBJ2-1; D is undetermined. Between the trimmed V and J ends, which lost 0 bases and 6 bases, there was a span of 6 bases. Germline V lookup: CDR1 LGHNA, CDR2 YSLEER. This CDR3 is 13 amino acids long. This CDR3 reads CASSQEILNEQFF. The CDR3, as DNA: TGCGCCAGCAGCCAAGAAATTCTCAATGAGCAGTTCTTC.

The V gene is TRBV6-5, the J gene TRBJ2-7, with 11 bases identical to TRBD2. With 3 bases clipped from V and 7 bases from J, the junction kept 11 bases outside the gene matches. This CDR3 has 16 amino acids. CDR1 and CDR2 from the germline V gene are MNHEY and SVGAGI. The CDR3 region is CASSYRTSGPTREQYF. The CDR3 bases are TGTGCCAGCAGTTATAGGACTAGCGGGCCCACTAGGGAGCAGTACTTC.

In its sample, this clone was seen a few times. The V and J genes are TRBV11-2 and TRBJ1-2; 7 bases match TRBD1. Germline-derived CDR1 and CDR2 are SGHAT and FQNNGV. V shed 5 bases, J shed 7 bases, and the junction held 7 bases outside the gene matches. The CDR3 extends over 13 amino acids. The CDR3 spells CASSPGQVRGYTF. In DNA, the CDR3 is TGTGCCAGCAGCCCAGGACAGGTTCGTGGCTACACCTTC.

The chain uses TRBV28 and TRBJ2-7, with 15 nucleotides matching TRBD2. There are 15 residues in the CDR3. After removal of 6 bases from V and 1 base from J, the junction contained 1 base not matched to a gene. Germline loops: CDR1 MDHEN, CDR2 SYDVKM. Here the CDR3 DNA reads TGTGCCAGCAGCGGACTAGCGGGAGGGTCCTACGAGCAGTACTTC. Translation: CASSGLAGGSYEQYF.

Note on this clone: Different DNA sequences within this sample yield the same CDR3. The V call is TRBV5-1, the J call TRBJ1-1; TRBD1 agrees at 7 bases. The CDR3 covers 15 residues. V was pared by 3 bases and J by 5 bases, with 10 bases of the junction left unmatched. The germline V gene has CDR1 SGHRS and CDR2 YFSETQ. CDR3 sequence: CASSSGQPGGTEAFF. The CDR3 nucleotides are TGCGCCAGCAGCTCGGGACAGCCTGGGGGAACTGAAGCTTTCTTT.

The chain has TRBV6-5 and TRBJ1-2; D might be TRBD1 (5 bases). CDR1 is MNHEY and CDR2 is SVGAGI in the germline V gene. CDR3 length: 14 amino acids. The V end lost 5 bases, the J end lost 2 bases, and 12 bases lay between the germline ends. The DNA for the CDR3 is TGTGCCAGCAGTGAAAGGACACAAAACTATGGCTACACCTTC. Translating gives CASSERTQNYGYTF.

The gene calls are TRBV18 and TRBJ2-3; no definite D call. Trimming took 0 bases from V and 0 from J, leaving 7 bases between them. Germline V lookup: CDR1 KGHSH, CDR2 LQKENI. This CDR3 has 15 amino acids. The CDR3, as DNA: TGTGCCAGCTCACCACCTTCGGTTAGCACAGATACGCAGTATTTT. Its translation is CASSPPSVSTDTQYF.

This chain joins TRBV10-1 and TRBJ2-2; TRBD2 might be the D (5 bases). Trimming removed 0 bases from V and 6 bases from J, with 8 bases in between. This CDR3 has 14 amino acids. Looked up from germline, CDR1 is WNHNN and CDR2 is SYGVQD (reference sequence). The CDR3 DNA sequence: TGCGCCAGCAGTGAGTCAGGAGGTCCCGGGGAGCTGTTTTTT. The encoded protein is CASSESGGPGELFF.

The rearrangement links TRBV7-9 to TRBJ2-1, with D unresolved. V shed 4 bases and J shed 8 bases, with 12 bases lying between them. The CDR3 totals 13 residues. Germline V CDR1 and CDR2: SEHNR, FQNEAQ (reference sequence). The CDR3 region is CASSSIDSDEQFF. As DNA, the CDR3 is TGTGCCAGCAGCTCAATAGACTCAGATGAGCAGTTCTTC.

The chain carries TRBV5-6 and TRBJ2-5; TRBD2 is a possible D gene (6 bases). CDR1 SGHDT and CDR2 YYEEEE come from the germline V gene. This CDR3 has 12 residues. V was clipped by 3 bases and J by 3 bases, with 6 bases between them. CDR3 bases: TGTGCCAGCAGCTGGGGGGAAGAGACCCAGTACTTC. It encodes CASSWGEETQYF.

The chain recombines TRBV27 with TRBJ1-2; the D is unclear. Trimming took off 5 bases at V and 1 base at J, with 14 bases between the two ends. The CDR3 is 15 amino acids. Germline CDR1 and CDR2: MNHEY and SMNVEV (reference sequence). CDR3 nucleotide sequence: TGTGCCAGCAGTCGTTACAGTCCTGATAACTATGGCTACACCTTC. Amino acid sequence: CASSRYSPDNYGYTF.

The chain has TRBV6-5 and TRBJ1-2; D may be TRBD1 (5 bases). Germline V CDR1 and CDR2: MNHEY, SVGAGI. The CDR3 runs to 14 residues. V gave up 4 bases and J gave up 0 bases, with 9 bases separating them. CDR3: CASSSWTSNYGYTF. The CDR3 region has the DNA TGTGCCAGCAGTTCCTGGACATCTAACTATGGCTACACCTTC.

V usage is TRBV4-1 and J usage is TRBJ2-7; 8 nucleotides align to TRBD2. J lost 5 bases, V lost 1 base, and 10 bases had no gene match. This CDR3 has 16 amino acids. CDR1 and CDR2 from the germline V gene are MGHRA and YSYEKL. Here the CDR3 reads CASSQASMSGSHEQYF. The CDR3 region has the DNA TGCGCCAGCAGCCAAGCCTCGATGAGCGGGAGCCACGAGCAGTACTTC.

The chain carries TRBV5-4 and TRBJ2-5; D may be TRBD2 (5 bases). The germline V gene encodes CDR1 SGHNT and CDR2 YYREEE (reference sequence). The V gene lost 2 bases and the J gene lost 5 bases, with 10 bases spanning the gap. The CDR3 spans 13 residues. The CDR3 sequence is CASSFSEGETQYF. Written as DNA, the CDR3 is TGTGCCAGCAGCTTTTCAGAGGGTGAGACCCAGTACTTC.

V and J are TRBV5-4 and TRBJ1-4, with a possible D match to TRBD1 (5 bases). Per the germline V gene, CDR1 is SGHNT and CDR2 is YYREEE (reference sequence). This CDR3 comprises 13 residues. Trimming took off 4 bases at V and 5 bases at J, with 9 bases between the two ends. The CDR3 is CASSRDSNEKLFF. In DNA form, the CDR3 reads TGTGCCAGCAGCCGGGACTCAAATGAAAAACTGTTTTTT.

The chain links TRBV2 to TRBJ2-1, with 14 bases identical to TRBD2. The length of the CDR3 is 17 residues. The germline V gene has CDR1 SNHLY and CDR2 FYNNEI. With 6 bases clipped from V and 9 bases from J, the junction kept 13 bases outside the gene matches. The DNA for the CDR3 is TGTGCCAGCAGGGGATCCGGGACTAGCGGGAGTTGGGGTGAGCAGTTCTTC. Its translation: CASRGSGTSGSWGEQFF.

The sample holds one count of this clone. The chain links TRBV7-2 to TRBJ2-3; 8 nucleotides agree with TRBD1. The CDR3 is made up of 12 amino acids. Germline V gives CDR1 SGHTA, CDR2 FQGNSA. V lost 4 bases, J lost 8 bases, and 2 bases stayed unmatched. The CDR3 DNA reads TGTGCCAGCAGCTCCAGGGGGCGTACGCAGTATTTT. This encodes CASSSRGRTQYF.

This clone was counted between two and nine times. The rearrangement joins TRBV19 to TRBJ2-2, with 7 bases lining up with TRBD1. Germline-derived CDR1 and CDR2 are LNHDA and SQIVND (reference sequence). The CDR3 runs to 15 residues. The ends lost 7 bases at V and 7 bases at J; junction bases unmatched: 12. This CDR3 reads CASTWDSFTDGELFF. The CDR3 DNA follows: TGTGCCAGTACCTGGGACAGCTTTACGGACGGGGAGCTGTTTTTT.

The chain employs TRBV27 and TRBJ1-5; D is unresolved. V was trimmed by 8 bases and J by 1 base, leaving 15 bases between them. CDR1 MNHEY and CDR2 SMNVEV come from the germline V gene (reference sequence). This CDR3 contains 15 residues. The CDR3 DNA sequence: TGTGCCAGCGGCAAAGGGAGAGAGAGCAATCAGCCCCAGCATTTT. Its protein product is CASGKGRESNQPQHF.